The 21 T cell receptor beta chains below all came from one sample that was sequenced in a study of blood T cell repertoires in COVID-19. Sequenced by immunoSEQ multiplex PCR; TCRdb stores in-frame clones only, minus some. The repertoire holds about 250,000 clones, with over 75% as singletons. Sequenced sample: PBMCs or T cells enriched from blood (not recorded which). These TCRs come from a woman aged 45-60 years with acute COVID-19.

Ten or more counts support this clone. The CDR3 loop is CASNKWGENTEAFF. DNA for the CDR3: TGTGCCAGCAATAAGTGGGGAGAGAACACTGAAGCTTTCTTT. V and J are TRBV5-6 and TRBJ1-1; D is uncertain. The CDR3 is 14 residues long. Germline V gene sequence: CDR1 SGHDT, CDR2 YYEEEE. V dropped 6 bases and J dropped 1 base, with 13 bases sitting between them.

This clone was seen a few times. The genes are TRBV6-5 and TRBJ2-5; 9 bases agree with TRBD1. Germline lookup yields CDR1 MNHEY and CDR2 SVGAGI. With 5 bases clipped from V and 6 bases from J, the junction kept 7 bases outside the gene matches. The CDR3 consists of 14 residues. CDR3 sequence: CASSPGTGRKTQYF. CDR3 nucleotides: TGTGCCAGCAGTCCCGGGACAGGGAGGAAGACCCAGTACTTC.

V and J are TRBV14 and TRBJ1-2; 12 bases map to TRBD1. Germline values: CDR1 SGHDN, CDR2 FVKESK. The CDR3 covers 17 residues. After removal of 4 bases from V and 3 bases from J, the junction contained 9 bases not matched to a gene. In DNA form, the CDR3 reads TGTGCCAGCAGCCGATACCCGGGACAGGGGGCGGACTATGGCTACACCTTC. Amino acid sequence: CASSRYPGQGADYGYTF.

The CDR3 nucleotides are TGCGCCAGCAGCTCGACGGACGGTGGGGGGACTGAAGCTTTCTTT. It yields the protein CASSSTDGGGTEAFF. The rearrangement joins TRBV5-1 to TRBJ1-1, with D possibly TRBD1 on 5 matching bases. Looked up from germline, CDR1 is SGHRS and CDR2 is YFSETQ. The CDR3 loop spans 15 amino acids. V lost 3 bases, J lost 5 bases, and 17 bases lay in between.

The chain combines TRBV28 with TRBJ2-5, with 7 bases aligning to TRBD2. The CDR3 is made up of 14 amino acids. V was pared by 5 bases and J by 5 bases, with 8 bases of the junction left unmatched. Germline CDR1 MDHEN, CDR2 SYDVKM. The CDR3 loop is CASSQTSFTETQYF. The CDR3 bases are TGTGCCAGCAGTCAGACTAGCTTCACCGAGACCCAGTACTTC.

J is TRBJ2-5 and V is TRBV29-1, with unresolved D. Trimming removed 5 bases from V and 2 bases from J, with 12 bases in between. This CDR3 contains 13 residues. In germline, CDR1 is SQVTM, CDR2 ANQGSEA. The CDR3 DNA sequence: TGCAGCGTTCCGGCTGACTCACAAGAGACCCAGTACTTC. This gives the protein CSVPADSQETQYF.

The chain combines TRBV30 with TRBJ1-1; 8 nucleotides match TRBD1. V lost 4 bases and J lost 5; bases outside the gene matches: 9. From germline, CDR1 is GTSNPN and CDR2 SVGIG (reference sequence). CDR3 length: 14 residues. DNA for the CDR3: TGTGCCTGGAATCTAGGACAGGGCGGGACTGAAGCTTTCTTT. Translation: CAWNLGQGGTEAFF.

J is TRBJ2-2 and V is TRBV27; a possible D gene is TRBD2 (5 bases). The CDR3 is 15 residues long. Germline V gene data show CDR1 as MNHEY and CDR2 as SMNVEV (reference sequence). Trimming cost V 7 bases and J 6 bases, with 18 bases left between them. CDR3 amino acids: CASTVGEGIAGELFF. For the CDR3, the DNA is TGTGCCAGCACTGTCGGGGAAGGAATCGCCGGGGAGCTGTTTTTT.

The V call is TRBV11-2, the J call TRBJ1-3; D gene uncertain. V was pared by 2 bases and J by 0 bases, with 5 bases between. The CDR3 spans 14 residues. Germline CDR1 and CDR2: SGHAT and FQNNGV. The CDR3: CASSLTDSGNTIYF. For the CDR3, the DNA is TGTGCCAGCAGCTTAACAGACTCTGGAAACACCATATATTTT.

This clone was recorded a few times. CDR3 coding DNA: TGTGCCTGGGCTCCTGGGACTCAAGTTCGGGAAGCTTTCTTT. It translates to CAWAPGTQVREAFF. The genes are TRBV30 and TRBJ1-1, with D possibly matching TRBD1 (5 bases). Trimming took off 5 bases at V and 8 bases at J, with 21 bases between the two ends. The length of the CDR3 is 14 residues. Germline V gene data show CDR1 as GTSNPN and CDR2 as SVGIG (reference sequence).

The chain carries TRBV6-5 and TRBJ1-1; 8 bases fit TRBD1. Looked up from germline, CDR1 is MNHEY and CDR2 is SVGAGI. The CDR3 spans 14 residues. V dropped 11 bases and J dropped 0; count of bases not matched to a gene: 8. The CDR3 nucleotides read TGTGCCTCCGACAGGGGAGCGATGAACACTGAAGCTTTCTTT. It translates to CASDRGAMNTEAFF.

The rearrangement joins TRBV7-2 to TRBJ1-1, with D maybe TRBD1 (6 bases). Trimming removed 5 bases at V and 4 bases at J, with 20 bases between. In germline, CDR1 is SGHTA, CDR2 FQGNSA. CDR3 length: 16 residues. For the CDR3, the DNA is TGTGCCAGCAGCCCCGGACAGAGTTTGTTGGGCACTGAAGCTTTCTTT. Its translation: CASSPGQSLLGTEAFF. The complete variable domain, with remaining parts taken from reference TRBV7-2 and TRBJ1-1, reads GAGVSQSPSNKVTEKGKDVELRCDPISGHTALYWYRQSLGQGLEFLIYFQGNSAPDKSGLPSDRFSAERTGGSVSTLTIQRTQQEDSAVYLCASSPGQSLLGTEAFFGQGTRLTVV.

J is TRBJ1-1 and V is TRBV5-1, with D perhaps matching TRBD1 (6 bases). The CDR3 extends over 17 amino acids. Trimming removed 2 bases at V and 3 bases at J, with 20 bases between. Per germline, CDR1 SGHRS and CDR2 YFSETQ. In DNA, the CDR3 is TGCGCCAGCAGCTTCTCACCTGGGGGCTTAATAGACACTGAAGCTTTCTTT. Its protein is CASSFSPGGLIDTEAFF.

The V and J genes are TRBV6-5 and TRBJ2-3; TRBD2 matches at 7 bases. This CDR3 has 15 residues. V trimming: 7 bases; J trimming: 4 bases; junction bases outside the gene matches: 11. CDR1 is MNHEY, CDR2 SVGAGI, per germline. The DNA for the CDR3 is TGTGCCAGCAAGCGGGGCATCTTCCCCTCAGATACGCAGTATTTT. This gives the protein CASKRGIFPSDTQYF.

The chain's CDR3 is CAWSKEGGRNYGYTF. The CDR3 DNA is TGTGCCTGGAGTAAAGAAGGGGGCCGCAACTATGGCTACACCTTC. V and J are TRBV30 and TRBJ1-2, with TRBD1 identical over 7 bases. The V and J ends lost 2 bases and 2 bases, in that order; junction bases with no gene match: 8. Germline CDR1 and CDR2: GTSNPN and SVGIG (reference sequence). The CDR3 loop spans 15 amino acids.

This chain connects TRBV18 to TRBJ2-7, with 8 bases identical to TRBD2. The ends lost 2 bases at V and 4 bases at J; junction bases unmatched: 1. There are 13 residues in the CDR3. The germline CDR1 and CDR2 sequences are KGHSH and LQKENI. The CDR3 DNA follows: TGTGCCAGCTCACCAGGACTAGCTTACGAGCAGTACTTC. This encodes CASSPGLAYEQYF.

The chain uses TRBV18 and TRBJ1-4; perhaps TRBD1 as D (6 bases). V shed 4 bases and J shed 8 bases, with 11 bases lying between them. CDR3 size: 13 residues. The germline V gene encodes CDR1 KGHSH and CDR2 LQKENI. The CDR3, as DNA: TGTGCCAGCTCACGGGGGCAGGAGGAAAAACTGTTTTTT. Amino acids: CASSRGQEEKLFF.

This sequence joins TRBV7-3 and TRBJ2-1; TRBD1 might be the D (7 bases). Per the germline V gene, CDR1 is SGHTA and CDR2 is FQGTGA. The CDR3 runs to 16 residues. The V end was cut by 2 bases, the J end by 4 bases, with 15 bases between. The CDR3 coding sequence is TGTGCCAGCAGCTTAGGAGGGGGCACAACTTACAATGAGCAGTTCTTC. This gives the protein CASSLGGGTTYNEQFF.

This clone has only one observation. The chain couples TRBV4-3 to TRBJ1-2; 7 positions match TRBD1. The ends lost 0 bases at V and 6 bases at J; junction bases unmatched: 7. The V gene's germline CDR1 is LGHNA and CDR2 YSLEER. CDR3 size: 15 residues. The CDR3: CASSQELVGGDGYTF. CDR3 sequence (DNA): TGCGCCAGCAGCCAAGAATTGGTAGGGGGCGATGGCTACACCTTC.

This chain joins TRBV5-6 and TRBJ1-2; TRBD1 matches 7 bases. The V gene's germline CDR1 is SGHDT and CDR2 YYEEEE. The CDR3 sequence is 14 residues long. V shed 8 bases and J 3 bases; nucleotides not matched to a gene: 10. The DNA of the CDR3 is TGTGCCAGTTTAGAACAGGGGATCGACTATGGCTACACCTTC. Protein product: CASLEQGIDYGYTF.

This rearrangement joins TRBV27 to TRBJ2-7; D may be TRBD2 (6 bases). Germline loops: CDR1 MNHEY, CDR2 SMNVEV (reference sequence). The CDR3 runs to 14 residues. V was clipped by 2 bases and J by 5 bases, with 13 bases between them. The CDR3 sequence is CASSLKGGRDEQYF. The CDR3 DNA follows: TGTGCCAGCAGTTTAAAAGGAGGGCGGGACGAGCAGTACTTC.